These 5 T cell receptor beta chains were all obtained from the same sample, sequenced in a study of blood T cell repertoires in COVID-19. The table came from immunoSEQ multiplex PCR; TCRdb's copy has only in-frame clones and leaves some out. The sample shows around 180,000 clones, 86% of them seen only once. The sequenced material came from PBMCs or T cells enriched from blood (not recorded which). The receptors stem from a woman aged 25 to 39 who had recovered from COVID-19.

V and J are TRBV12-3 or TRBV12-4 and TRBJ1-1; D uncertain. Trimming took 7 bases from V and 0 from J, leaving 6 bases between them. The CDR3 consists of 12 residues. In nucleotides, the CDR3 is TGTGCCAGCAACATCATGAACACTGAAGCTTTCTTT. Translated: CASNIMNTEAFF.

There are a few counts of this clone. The J gene is TRBJ1-1, the V gene TRBV21-1; the tabulated D call, TRBD1, remains unverified against the DNA. TRBV21-1 counts as a pseudogene. The CDR3 totals 14 residues. This CDR3 reads CASSSELQGMGAFF. In nucleotides, the CDR3 is TGTGCCAGCAGCAGCGAATTACAGGGGATGGGAGCTTTCTTT.

This clone was seen only a few times. The chain links TRBV7-2 to TRBJ1-2, with 7 bases aligning to TRBD1. Unmatched junction bases numbered 11, after V lost 6 bases and J lost 7 bases. Germline CDR1 and CDR2: SGHTA and FQGNSA. The CDR3 is made up of 14 amino acids. This chain's CDR3 is CASRMDRRSGGYTF. CDR3 DNA: TGTGCCAGCAGAATGGACAGGAGGTCGGGTGGCTACACCTTC.

This rearrangement joins TRBV6-1 to TRBJ2-7, with D uncertain. Trimming took 1 base from V and 1 from J, leaving 5 bases between them. Per germline, CDR1 MNHNS and CDR2 SASEGT. CDR3 size: 13 residues. CDR3 loop: CASSEGASYEQYF. In nucleotides, the CDR3 is TGTGCCAGCAGTGAAGGAGCGTCCTACGAGCAGTACTTC.

This clone was detected only once. CDR3 sequence: CASHGTTNYEQYF. CDR3 in DNA: TGTGCCTCCCACGGGACTACCAACTACGAGCAGTACTTC. V usage is TRBV30 and J usage is TRBJ2-7; TRBD2 matches at 7 bases. The CDR3 totals 13 residues. In germline, CDR1 is GTSNPN, CDR2 SVGIG (reference sequence). With V trimmed by 7 bases and J by 3 bases, 9 bases remained unmatched.